This TCR beta chain is from a study of OX40 agonist ivuxolimab in advanced cancers. Data came from immunoSEQ multiplex PCR; TCRdb stores just in-frame clones and leaves some out. This sample has about 64,000 clones, with 80% to 90% found just once. CDR1 is GTSNPN and CDR2 is SVGIG in the germline V gene (reference sequence). Trimming cost V 3 bases and J 0 bases, with 6 bases left between them. The CDR3 length is 13 residues. This specimen was CD4+ or CD8+ T cells sorted from blood, taken in a trial of the OX40 agonist ivuxolimab. The sequence came from an adult with an advanced solid tumor such as melanoma, head and neck, liver or kidney cancer. This rearrangement joins TRBV30 to TRBJ2-1; D not certain. The CDR3 DNA sequence: TGTGCCTGGAGCTCGGTCTCCTACAATGAGCAGTTCTTC. This translates into CAWSSVSYNEQFF.